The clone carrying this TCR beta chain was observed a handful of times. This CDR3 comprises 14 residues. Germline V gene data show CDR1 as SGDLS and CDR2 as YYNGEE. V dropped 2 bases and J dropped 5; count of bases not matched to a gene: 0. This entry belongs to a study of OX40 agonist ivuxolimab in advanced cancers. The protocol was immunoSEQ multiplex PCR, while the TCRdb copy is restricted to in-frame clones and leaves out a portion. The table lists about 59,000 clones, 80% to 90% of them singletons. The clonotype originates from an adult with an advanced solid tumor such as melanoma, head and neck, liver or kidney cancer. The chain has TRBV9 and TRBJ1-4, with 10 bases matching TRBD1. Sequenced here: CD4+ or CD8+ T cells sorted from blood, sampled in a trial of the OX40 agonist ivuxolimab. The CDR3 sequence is CASSVTGGNEKLFF. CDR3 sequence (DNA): TGTGCCAGCAGCGTGACAGGGGGCAATGAAAAACTGTTTTTT. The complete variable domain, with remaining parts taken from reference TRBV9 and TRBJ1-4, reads DSGVTQTPKHLITATGQRVTLRCSPRSGDLSVYWYQQSLDQGLQFLIQYYNGEERAKGNILERFSAQQFPDLHSELNLSSLELGDSALYFCASSVTGGNEKLFFGSGTQLSVL.